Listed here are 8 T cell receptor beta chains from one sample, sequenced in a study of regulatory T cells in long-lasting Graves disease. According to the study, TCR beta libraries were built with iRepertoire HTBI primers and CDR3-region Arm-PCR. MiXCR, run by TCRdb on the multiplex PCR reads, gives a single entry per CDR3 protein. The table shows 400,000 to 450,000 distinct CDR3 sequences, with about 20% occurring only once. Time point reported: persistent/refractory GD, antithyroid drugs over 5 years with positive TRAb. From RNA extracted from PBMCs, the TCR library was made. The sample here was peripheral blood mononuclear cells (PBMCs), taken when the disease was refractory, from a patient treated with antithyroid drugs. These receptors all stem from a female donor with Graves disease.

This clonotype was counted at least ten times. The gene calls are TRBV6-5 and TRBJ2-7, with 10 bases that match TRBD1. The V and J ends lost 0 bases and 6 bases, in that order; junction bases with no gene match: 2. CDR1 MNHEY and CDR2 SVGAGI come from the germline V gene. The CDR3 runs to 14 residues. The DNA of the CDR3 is TGTGCCAGCAGTTACTCGACAGGGGGCGGCGAGCAGTACTTC. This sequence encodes CASSYSTGGGEQYF.

The CDR3 DNA sequence: TGTGCCAGCAGTTACTCTGGGGGTAGTGAGCAGTTCTTC. Its protein product is CASSYSGGSEQFF. The V call is TRBV6-5, the J call TRBJ2-1; D may be TRBD1 or TRBD2 (5 bases each). Germline loops: CDR1 MNHEY, CDR2 SVGAGI. The CDR3 covers 13 residues. With 0 bases removed from V and 9 bases from J, the gap between germline ends came to 9 bases.

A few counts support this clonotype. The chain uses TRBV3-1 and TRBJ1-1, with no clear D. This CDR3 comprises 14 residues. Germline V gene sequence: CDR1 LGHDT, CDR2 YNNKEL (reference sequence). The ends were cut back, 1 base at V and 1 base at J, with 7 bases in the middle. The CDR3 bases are TGTGCCAGCAGCCAAGGGTACACGAACACTGAAGCTTTCTTT. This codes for CASSQGYTNTEAFF.

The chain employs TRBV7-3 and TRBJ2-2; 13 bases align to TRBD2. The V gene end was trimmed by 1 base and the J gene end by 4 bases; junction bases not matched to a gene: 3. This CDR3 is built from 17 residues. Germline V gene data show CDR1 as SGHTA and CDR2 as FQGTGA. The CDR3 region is CASSLMGLAGLTGELFF. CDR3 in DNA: TGTGCCAGCAGCTTAATGGGACTAGCGGGACTCACCGGGGAGCTGTTTTTT.

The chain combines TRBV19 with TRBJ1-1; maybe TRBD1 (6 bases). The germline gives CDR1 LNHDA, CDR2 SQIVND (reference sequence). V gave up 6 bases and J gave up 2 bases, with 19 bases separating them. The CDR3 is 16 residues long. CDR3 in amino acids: CASSPTGMRPNTEAFF. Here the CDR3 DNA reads TGTGCCAGTAGCCCTACAGGGATGAGGCCCAACACTGAAGCTTTCTTT. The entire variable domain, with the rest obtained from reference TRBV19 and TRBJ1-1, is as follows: DGGITQSPKYLFRKEGQNVTLSCEQNLNHDAMYWYRQDPGQGLRLIYYSQIVNDFQKGDIAEGYSVSREKKESFPLTVTSAQKNPTAFYLCASSPTGMRPNTEAFFGQGTRLTVV.

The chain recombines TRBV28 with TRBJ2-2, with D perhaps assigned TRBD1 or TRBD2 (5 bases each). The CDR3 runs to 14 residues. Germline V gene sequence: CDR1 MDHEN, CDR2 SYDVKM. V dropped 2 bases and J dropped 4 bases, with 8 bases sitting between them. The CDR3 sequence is CASSLKGTTGELFF. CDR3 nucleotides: TGTGCCAGCAGTTTAAAGGGGACCACCGGGGAGCTGTTTTTT. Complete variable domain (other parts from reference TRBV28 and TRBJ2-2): DVKVTQSSRYLVKRTGEKVFLECVQDMDHENMFWYRQDPGLGLRLIYFSYDVKMKEKGDIPEGYSVSREKKERFSLILESASTNQTSMYLCASSLKGTTGELFFGEGSRLTVL.

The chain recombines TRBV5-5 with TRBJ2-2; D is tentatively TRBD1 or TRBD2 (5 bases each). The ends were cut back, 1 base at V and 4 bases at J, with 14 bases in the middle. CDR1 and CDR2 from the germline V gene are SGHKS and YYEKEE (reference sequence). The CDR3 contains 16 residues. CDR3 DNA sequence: TGTGCCAGCAGCTTGCTGGGACGGTCCCTCACCGGGGAGCTGTTTTTT. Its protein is CASSLLGRSLTGELFF.

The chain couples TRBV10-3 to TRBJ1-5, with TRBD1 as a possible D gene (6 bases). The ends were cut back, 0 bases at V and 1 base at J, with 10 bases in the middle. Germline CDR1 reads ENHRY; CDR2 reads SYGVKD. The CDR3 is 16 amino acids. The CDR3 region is CAISESGGLSNQPQHF. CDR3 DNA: TGTGCCATCAGTGAGTCTGGGGGGCTAAGCAATCAGCCCCAGCATTTT.